A single sample is the source of the 16 T cell receptor beta chains below, sequenced in a study of blood T cell repertoires in COVID-19. TCRdb's table, derived via immunoSEQ multiplex PCR, lists solely in-frame clones and lacks some. The table includes 100,000 to 150,000 clones, 85% to 90% detected once. The sequenced sample consisted of peripheral blood. The receptors stem from an elderly woman with COVID-19, enrolled during active disease.

The rearrangement links TRBV11-2 to TRBJ2-1, with D perhaps TRBD1 (5 bases). The CDR3 is 15 residues long. Germline V gives CDR1 SGHAT, CDR2 FQNNGV. V shed 5 bases and J shed 5 bases, with 16 bases lying between them. The DNA of the CDR3 is TGTGCCAGCAGCGATGCCTCCAGGGATGACAATGAGCAGTTCTTC. It codes for CASSDASRDDNEQFF.

The chain combines TRBV4-2 with TRBJ2-7; 7 nucleotides agree with TRBD2. Germline V lookup: CDR1 LGHNA, CDR2 YNFKEQ. This CDR3 spans 15 amino acids. The V and J ends lost 1 base and 4 bases, in that order; junction bases with no gene match: 7. The CDR3 DNA follows: TGTGCCAGCAGCCAAGTCAGCGGGACGGAGTACGAGCAGTACTTC. Translated: CASSQVSGTEYEQYF.

The CDR3 nucleotides read TGTGCCAGTAGGGCCGGGACTGCGAACACCGGGGAGCTGTTTTTT. It translates to CASRAGTANTGELFF. The chain links TRBV19 to TRBJ2-2, with D possibly being TRBD2 (6 bases). Trimming removed 6 bases at V and 0 bases at J, with 11 bases between. In germline, CDR1 is LNHDA, CDR2 SQIVND (reference sequence). The CDR3 runs 15 residues.

The rearrangement uses TRBV5-8 and TRBJ2-6; D gene ambiguous. With 1 base removed from V and 3 bases from J, the gap between germline ends came to 8 bases. This CDR3 comprises 15 residues. Germline CDR1 SGHTS, CDR2 YDEGEE. CDR3 coding DNA: TGTGCCAGCAGCTTGAGAGCCCTTGGGGCCAACGTCCTGACTTTC. Translation gives CASSLRALGANVLTF.

The V and J genes are TRBV4-2 and TRBJ2-7; D is possibly TRBD2 (6 bases). Per germline, CDR1 LGHNA and CDR2 YNFKEQ. CDR3 length: 14 residues. Deletions cut 2 bases from V and 2 bases from J, with 10 bases between. CDR3 sequence (DNA): TGTGCCAGCAGCCAACCCGGGAGAACCTACGAGCAGTACTTC. Protein: CASSQPGRTYEQYF.

The chain carries TRBV2 and TRBJ1-2; 7 bases agree with TRBD1. Germline V gene sequence: CDR1 SNHLY, CDR2 FYNNEI. Unmatched junction bases numbered 16, after V lost 11 bases and J lost 4 bases. The CDR3 spans 15 residues. In DNA form, the CDR3 reads TGTGCCGGCAAGACAGGGATGGAAGCCATCTATGGCTACACCTTC. Translating gives CAGKTGMEAIYGYTF.

The gene calls are TRBV13 and TRBJ2-3; D is uncertain. Deletions cut 5 bases from V and 10 bases from J, with 13 bases between. The CDR3 runs 12 residues. Germline CDR1 PRHDT, CDR2 FYEKMQ (reference sequence). The CDR3, as DNA: TGTGCCAGCAGCCTCTACCCCGGAGCGCAGTATTTT. It specifies CASSLYPGAQYF.

The CDR3 nucleotides are TGTGCCGGCTCACTAGCGGGAGCTGACACCGGGGAGCTGTTTTTT. Its protein is CAGSLAGADTGELFF. This chain uses TRBV6-5 with TRBJ2-2; 11 bases are shared with TRBD2. Unmatched junction bases numbered 8, after V lost 11 bases and J lost 3 bases. The length of the CDR3 is 15 residues. CDR1 is MNHEY and CDR2 is SVGAGI in the germline V gene.

V gene TRBV2 combines with J gene TRBJ1-6, with 9 bases identical to TRBD1. Germline lookup yields CDR1 SNHLY and CDR2 FYNNEI. The CDR3 length is 17 residues. The junction had 12 bases not matched to a gene; V was cut back by 7 bases and J by 5 bases. This CDR3 is CASILRDRATDNSPLHF. For the CDR3, the DNA is TGTGCCAGCATCCTCCGGGACAGGGCTACAGATAATTCACCCCTCCACTTT.

The sample holds a few counts of this clone. The chain links TRBV5-1 to TRBJ2-3, with TRBD2 matching 8 bases. The CDR3 sequence is 15 residues long. V trimming: 3 bases; J trimming: 5 bases; junction bases outside the gene matches: 8. Germline V gene data show CDR1 as SGHRS and CDR2 as YFSETQ. The CDR3 sequence: CASSSLLSGRDTQYF. As DNA, the CDR3 is TGCGCCAGCAGCTCCCTCTTAAGCGGGAGAGATACGCAGTATTTT. The complete variable domain, with remaining parts taken from reference TRBV5-1 and TRBJ2-3, reads KAGVTQTPRYLIKTRGQQVTLSCSPISGHRSVSWYQQTPGQGLQFLFEYFSETQRNKGNFPGRFSGRQFSNSRSEMNVSTLELGDSALYLCASSSLLSGRDTQYFGPGTRLTVL.

V gene TRBV29-1 combines with J gene TRBJ2-1, with TRBD1 matching 7 bases. Germline V gene lookup returns CDR1 SQVTM and CDR2 ANQGSEA. The ends lost 7 bases at V and 0 bases at J; junction bases unmatched: 6. This CDR3 is 14 amino acids long. This CDR3 is CSASDRSSYNEQFF. The CDR3 DNA sequence: TGCAGCGCCTCGGACAGGAGCTCCTACAATGAGCAGTTCTTC.

On this clone itself: One end of the junction fails to match germline, which may point to a read error. The chain employs TRBV7-7 and TRBJ2-3; 12 bases agree with TRBD2. There are 15 residues in the CDR3. The V gene's germline CDR1 is SSHAT and CDR2 FNYEAQ (reference sequence). The CDR3 sequence is CASSLTSGGTDTQYF. CDR3 sequence (DNA): TGTGCTAGCAGTCTAACTAGCGGGGGGACAGATACGCAGTATTTT.

V and J are TRBV7-8 and TRBJ1-1; perhaps TRBD1 as D (6 bases). Germline loops: CDR1 SGHVS, CDR2 FQNEAQ. CDR3 size: 14 residues. Trimming left V 3 bases short and J 4 bases short, with 12 bases between. CDR3 protein: CASSLGGRGTEAFF. The CDR3 region has the DNA TGTGCCAGCAGCTTGGGGGGGCGCGGCACTGAAGCTTTCTTT.

The CDR3 sequence is CASREDRGTTEAFF. CDR3 in DNA: TGTGCCAGCAGGGAAGACAGGGGGACCACTGAAGCTTTCTTT. V is TRBV6-4 and J is TRBJ1-1; 9 bases line up with TRBD1. This CDR3 has 14 amino acids. Germline lookup yields CDR1 MRHNA and CDR2 SNTAGT. V was pared by 6 bases and J by 4 bases, with 6 bases of the junction left unmatched.

The J gene is TRBJ1-1, the V gene TRBV7-8, with 7 bases that match TRBD1. Germline assignment: CDR1 SGHVS and CDR2 FQNEAQ. The CDR3 covers 13 residues. V shed 8 bases and J 0 bases; nucleotides not matched to a gene: 3. CDR3 bases: TGTGCCAGCGGGGGACAGATGAACACTGAAGCTTTCTTT. This sequence encodes CASGGQMNTEAFF.

This chain joins TRBV6-5 and TRBJ2-7; a weak D match, TRBD1 (5 bases). The CDR3 contains 13 residues. Trimming removed 2 bases from V and 5 bases from J, with 10 bases in between. Per germline, CDR1 MNHEY and CDR2 SVGAGI. CDR3 protein: CASSYGARDEQYF. DNA for the CDR3: TGTGCCAGCAGTTACGGGGCCCGGGACGAGCAGTACTTC.